This T cell receptor beta chain appears in the sequencing data of a study of blood T cells in healthy people across ages. Alongside a J-beta primer mix, a sample-barcoded 5' primer served in a second PCR lasting roughly 7 to 11 cycles. The template-switch adaptor was a 5' adaptor with 12 random nucleotides. It tagged each cDNA molecule. TCRdb analysed the 5' RACE reads with MiXCR anew, one entry per CDR3 protein. The table records around 1,100,000 distinct CDR3 sequences, 35% to 40% of them present only once. The TCR was taken from a man younger than 30 in good health. Sequencing was performed on blood.

CDR3: CASREGQGIGTDTQYF. The CDR3 DNA reads TGTGCCAGCAGGGAGGGGCAGGGGATCGGCACAGATACGCAGTATTTT. This sequence joins TRBV12-3 or TRBV12-4 and TRBJ2-3; possibly TRBD1 or TRBD2 for D (6 bases each). This CDR3 spans 16 amino acids. Trimming stripped 6 bases from V and 1 base from J, with 17 bases between.